A selection of T cell receptor beta chains follows, all from one sample in a study of blood T cell repertoires in COVID-19. Some clones are missing from TCRdb's copy, which holds only in-frame ones; the method was immunoSEQ multiplex PCR. In the table there are about 46,000 clones, approximately 85% of which are singletons. What was sequenced was peripheral blood. These receptors were obtained from a woman of 80 years or more with COVID-19, enrolled during active disease. CDR3s leave out the opening cysteine and the closing phenylalanine or tryptophan.

CDR3aa,v_gene,len
ASQGATNEKLF,TRBV6-5,11
ASKEGTSYEQY,TRBV6-1,11
ASSLPQGYEQY,TRBV5-6,11
ASSQAPSGSYEQY,TRBV4-1,13
ASSQETGAIRDTIY,TRBV4-3,14
AISESMTSGRYEQF,TRBV10-3,14
ASSPRSGTDSYNEQF,TRBV9,15
AISPGQGNEQY,TRBV10-3,11
ASKGGSSGANVLT,TRBV27,13
ATSVASAGGYEQY,TRBV24-1,13
ASSTGQNEQF,TRBV7-3,10
ASSKALGRSSGNTIY,TRBV21-1,15
ASSYSPITKETQY,TRBV6-5,13
ASRTLAPEQF,TRBV12-3/TRBV12-4,10
ASRAGFSGNTIY,TRBV19,12
ASSMGDGGAYEQY,TRBV19,13
ASSIGRTSGRSKNIQY,TRBV19,16
ASGWASLAKNIQY,TRBV11-3,13
SARTGNTGELF,TRBV29-1,11
ASSSRTGGIYGYT,TRBV6-5,13
ASSEGQAVSGNTIY,TRBV5-1,14
ASSDRAGQPQH,TRBV2,11
ASSLGGQLSNSPLH,TRBV11-1,14
ASSIKGDKNIQY,TRBV19,12
ASSRSRGYPTSTGELF,TRBV5-4,16
ASSQPRDNSYNEQF,TRBV14,14
ASSPRGGRADTQY,TRBV9,13
ASSRVPDTQY,TRBV7-2,10
ASSQDRQGAYGYT,TRBV4-3,13
SASQVKRAVSQPQH,TRBV20-1,14
ASSIQLAGPSYNEQF,TRBV19,15
ASSPGLALDEQF,TRBV9,12
ASSLNTGELF,TRBV7-9,10
ASSLTPETSGVYGYT,TRBV5-1,15
ASSRDRQPRLANYGYT,TRBV18,16
ASSSGQLNQPQH,TRBV5-5,12
ASSRMGGDRYSPLH,TRBV3-1/TRBV3-2,14
ASRKEGYGTDTQY,TRBV6-4,13
ASSPPAGGRFNEQF,TRBV18,14
ASSSPGGPNYGYT,TRBV4-1,13
ASSLGTSYGYT,TRBV7-3,11
ASSQNAGTGDHPLH,TRBV4-3,14
ATSRWDRGETQY,TRBV15,12
ASSPGTGGITYEQY,TRBV5-4,14
ASSGTGGQETQY,TRBV2,12
ASSVVGLNTEAF,TRBV9,12
ASSRGLAGINEQF,TRBV4-2,13
ASSFDTSLYNEQF,TRBV7-9,13
ASKEELYQPQH,TRBV6-5,11